This TCR beta chain came from a study of blood T cell repertoires in COVID-19 (dated by TCRdb to the early 2020s). A note on the overall study: Samples covering the acute and convalescent phases of COVID-19 were provided by collaborators in the United States, Italy and Spain. The material from the prospective study consisted of cDNA or gDNA derived from T cells, B-cell-depleted T cells, or PBMCs. The dataset comprised deeply sampled blood TCRbeta repertoires from subjects exposed to, actively infected with, or recovered from COVID-19. Samples were obtained from the ongoing ImmuneRACE study (first 160 participants) and from over 1,000 subjects provided by 6 global collaborators. HLA class I and class II types, where available, came from metadata supplied by the sample provider rather than from assay-based typing. The sample metadata nearly always contained a de-identified subject ID, COVID-19 status, age in years and sex. A freely available public database, intended as a resource for researchers studying the immune response to SARS-CoV-2, is where the repertoires were released.

TCRbeta CDR3 regions were amplified from genomic DNA by means of the immunoSEQ Assay, a bias-controlled multiplex PCR. The published analysis was carried out like this. Nucleated cell counts per sample were estimated from amplification of reference gene primers within the assay. To quantify the absolute abundance of each unique TCRbeta CDR3 rearrangement, sequence reads were collapsed and filtered. For each sample, productive Simpson clonality was calculated by taking the square root of Simpson's diversity index across productive rearrangements. In TCRdb, the immuneACCESS table is reduced to in-frame sequences with V and J assigned. These tables do not hold every clone; where another copy was compared, an unresolved V gene accounts for under half, and the others remain unexplained. The V and J calls and clone size are taken from that table; D and trimming were inferred from the DNA. Across this sample there are 100,000 to 120,000 clones, with more than 70% seen only once. Together, the top ten hold approximately 3.5% of the sample.

A word on this clone: The clone's antigen remains unknown. Base qualities are not at hand, and no much larger clone is one base apart.

Collaborating institutions collected whole blood in K2EDTA tubes following their own protocols. For TCRbeta analysis, collaborators shipped samples in one of three forms: frozen whole blood, isolated PBMCs, or DNA extracted from either of those sample types. Study-wide conclusions, independent of this receptor: The quantity of clinical and demographic metadata differed by source and by participant and was supplied without curation.

Here V drops 4 bases and J drops 1 base, and the junction holds 2 bases not matched to any gene. The germline V gene specifies SGHRS as CDR1 and YFSETQ as CDR2. The CDR3 runs 16 amino acids, cysteine and phenylalanine included. The CDR3 DNA has 48 bases and is translated from base 1. This clonotype was obtained from a woman in her forties or fifties with acute or convalescent COVID-19. Sequenced material: peripheral blood. The chain uses TRBV5-1 and TRBJ2-2; 12 central bases correspond to TRBD2. CDR3 loop: CASSPGLAGNTGELFF. The DNA reads as follows: TGCGCCAGCAGCCCGGGACTAGCGGGGAACACCGGGGAGCTGTTTTTT.